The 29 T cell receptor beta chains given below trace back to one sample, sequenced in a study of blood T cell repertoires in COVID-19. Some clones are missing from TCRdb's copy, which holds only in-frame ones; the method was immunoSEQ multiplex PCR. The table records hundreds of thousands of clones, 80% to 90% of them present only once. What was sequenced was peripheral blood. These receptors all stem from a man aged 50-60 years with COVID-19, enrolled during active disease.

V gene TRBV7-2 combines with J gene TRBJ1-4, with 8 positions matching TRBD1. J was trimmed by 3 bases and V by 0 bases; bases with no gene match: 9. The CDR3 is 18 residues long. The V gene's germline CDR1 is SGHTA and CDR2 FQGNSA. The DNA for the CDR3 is TGTGCCAGCAGCTTAGCGGTATCCGTGGGACAGGCTAATGAAAAACTGTTTTTT. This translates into CASSLAVSVGQANEKLFF.

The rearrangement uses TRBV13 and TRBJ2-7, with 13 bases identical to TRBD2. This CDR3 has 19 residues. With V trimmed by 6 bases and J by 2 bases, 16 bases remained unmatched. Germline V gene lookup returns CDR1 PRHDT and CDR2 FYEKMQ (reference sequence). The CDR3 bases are TGTGCCAGCAGTCAAAACCCGGGACTAGCGGGATCCCTTCCCTACGAGCAGTACTTC. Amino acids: CASSQNPGLAGSLPYEQYF.

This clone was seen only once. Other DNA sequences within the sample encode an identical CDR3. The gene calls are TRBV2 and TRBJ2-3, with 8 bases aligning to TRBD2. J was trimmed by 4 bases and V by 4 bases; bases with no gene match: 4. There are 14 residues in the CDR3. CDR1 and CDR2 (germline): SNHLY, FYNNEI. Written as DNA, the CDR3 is TGTGCCAGCAGTGCCCGGACTAGCTCAGATACGCAGTATTTT. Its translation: CASSARTSSDTQYF. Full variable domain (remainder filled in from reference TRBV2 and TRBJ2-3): EPEVTQTPSHQVTQMGQEVILRCVPISNHLYFYWYRQILGQKVEFLVSFYNNEISEKSEIFDDQFSVERPDGSNFTLKIRSTKLEDSAMYFCASSARTSSDTQYFGPGTRLTVL.

CDR3 sequence: CASSQGVWYGYTF. The CDR3 nucleotides are TGTGCCAGCAGCCAGGGGGTTTGGTATGGCTACACCTTC. The V and J genes are TRBV6-5 and TRBJ1-2, with 7 bases that match TRBD1. The CDR3 length is 13 residues. Unmatched junction bases numbered 6, after V lost 6 bases and J lost 5 bases. Germline loops: CDR1 MNHEY, CDR2 SVGAGI.

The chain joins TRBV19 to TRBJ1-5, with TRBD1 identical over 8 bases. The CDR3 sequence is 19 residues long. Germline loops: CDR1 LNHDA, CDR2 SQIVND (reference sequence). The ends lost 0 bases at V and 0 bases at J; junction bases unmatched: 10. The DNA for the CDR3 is TGTGCCAGTAGTATAGATGGTGGACAGGGTTGGGTTAGCAATCAGCCCCAGCATTTT. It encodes CASSIDGGQGWVSNQPQHF. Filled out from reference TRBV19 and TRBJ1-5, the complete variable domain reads DGGITQSPKYLFRKEGQNVTLSCEQNLNHDAMYWYRQDPGQGLRLIYYSQIVNDFQKGDIAEGYSVSREKKESFPLTVTSAQKNPTAFYLCASSIDGGQGWVSNQPQHFGDGTRLSIL.

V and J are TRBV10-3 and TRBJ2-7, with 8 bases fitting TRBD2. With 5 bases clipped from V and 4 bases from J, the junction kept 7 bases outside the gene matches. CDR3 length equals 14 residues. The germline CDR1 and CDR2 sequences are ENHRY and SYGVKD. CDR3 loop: CAISRGGQDYEQYF. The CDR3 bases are TGTGCCATCAGTCGGGGGGGACAAGATTACGAGCAGTACTTC.

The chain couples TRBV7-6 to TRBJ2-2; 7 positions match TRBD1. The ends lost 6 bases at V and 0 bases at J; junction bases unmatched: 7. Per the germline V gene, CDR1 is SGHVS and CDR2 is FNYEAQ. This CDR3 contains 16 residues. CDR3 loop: CASSSPTGSNTGELFF. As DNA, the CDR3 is TGTGCCAGCAGTTCCCCGACAGGGTCGAACACCGGGGAGCTGTTTTTT. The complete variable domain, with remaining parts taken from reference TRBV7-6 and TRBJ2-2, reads GAGVSQSPRYKVTKRGQDVALRCDPISGHVSLYWYRQALGQGPEFLTYFNYEAQQDKSGLPNDRFSAERPEGSISTLTIQRTEQRDSAMYRCASSSPTGSNTGELFFGEGSRLTVL.

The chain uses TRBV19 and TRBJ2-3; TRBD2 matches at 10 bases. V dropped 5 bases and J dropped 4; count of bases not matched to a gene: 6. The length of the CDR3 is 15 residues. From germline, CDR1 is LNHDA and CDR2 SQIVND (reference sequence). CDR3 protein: CASSFSSGSADTQYF. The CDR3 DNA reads TGTGCCAGTAGTTTTTCTAGCGGGAGCGCAGATACGCAGTATTTT.

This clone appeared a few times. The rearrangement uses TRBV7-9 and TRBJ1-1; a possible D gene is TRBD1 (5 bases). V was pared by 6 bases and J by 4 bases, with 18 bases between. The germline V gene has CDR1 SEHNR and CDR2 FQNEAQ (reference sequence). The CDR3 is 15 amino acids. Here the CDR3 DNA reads TGTGCCAGCAGACCACCTCTCAGGGTATCCACTGAAGCTTTCTTT. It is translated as CASRPPLRVSTEAFF.

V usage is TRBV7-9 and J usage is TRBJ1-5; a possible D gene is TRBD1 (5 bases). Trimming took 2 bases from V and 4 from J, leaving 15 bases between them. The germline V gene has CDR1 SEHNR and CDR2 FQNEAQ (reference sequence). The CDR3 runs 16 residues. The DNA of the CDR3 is TGTGCCAGCAGCTTAAAATCACCCCGGGGGAATCAGCCCCAGCATTTT. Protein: CASSLKSPRGNQPQHF.

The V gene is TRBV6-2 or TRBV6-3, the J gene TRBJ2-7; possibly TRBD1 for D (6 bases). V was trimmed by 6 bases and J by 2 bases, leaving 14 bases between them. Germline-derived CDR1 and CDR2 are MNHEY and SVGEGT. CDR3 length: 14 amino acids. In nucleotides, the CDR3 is TGTGCCAGCAGCCTTGGTGGGACACCCTACGAGCAGTACTTC. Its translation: CASSLGGTPYEQYF.

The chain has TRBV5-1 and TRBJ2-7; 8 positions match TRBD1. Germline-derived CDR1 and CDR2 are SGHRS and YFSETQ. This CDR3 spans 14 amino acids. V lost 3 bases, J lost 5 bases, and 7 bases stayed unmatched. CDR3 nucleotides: TGCGCCAGCAGCTCCCGGACAGGGAACAACGAGCAGTACTTC. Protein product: CASSSRTGNNEQYF.

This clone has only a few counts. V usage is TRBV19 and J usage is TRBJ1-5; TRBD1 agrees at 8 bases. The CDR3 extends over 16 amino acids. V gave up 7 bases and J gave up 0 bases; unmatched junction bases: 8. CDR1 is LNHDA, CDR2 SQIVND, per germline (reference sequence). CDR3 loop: CASTHRGGNSNQPQHF. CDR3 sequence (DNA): TGTGCCAGTACACACAGGGGGGGTAATAGCAATCAGCCCCAGCATTTT.

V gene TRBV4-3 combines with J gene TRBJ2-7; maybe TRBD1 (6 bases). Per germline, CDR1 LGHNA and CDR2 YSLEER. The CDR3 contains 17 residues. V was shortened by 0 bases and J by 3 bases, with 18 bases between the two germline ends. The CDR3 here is CASSQETPRQVLYEQYF. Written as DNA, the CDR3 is TGCGCCAGCAGCCAAGAGACCCCCCGACAGGTGCTCTACGAGCAGTACTTC.

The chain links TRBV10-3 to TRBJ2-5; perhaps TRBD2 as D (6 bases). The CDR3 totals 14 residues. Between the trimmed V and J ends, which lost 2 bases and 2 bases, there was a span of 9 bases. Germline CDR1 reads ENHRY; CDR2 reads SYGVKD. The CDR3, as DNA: TGTGCCATCAGTGAGACTAGCAGACAAGAGACCCAGTACTTC. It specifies CAISETSRQETQYF.

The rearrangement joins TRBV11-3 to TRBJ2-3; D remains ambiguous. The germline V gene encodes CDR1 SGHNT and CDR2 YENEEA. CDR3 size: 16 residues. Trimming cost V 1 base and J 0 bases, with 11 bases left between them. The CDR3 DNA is TGTGCCAGCAGCTTAGGTAGCAGTGGGAGCACAGATACGCAGTATTTT. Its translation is CASSLGSSGSTDTQYF.

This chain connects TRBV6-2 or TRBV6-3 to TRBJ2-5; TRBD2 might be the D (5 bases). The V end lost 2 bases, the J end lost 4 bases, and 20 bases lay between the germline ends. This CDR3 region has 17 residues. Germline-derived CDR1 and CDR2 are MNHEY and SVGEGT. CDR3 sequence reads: CASSYGVVGASSETQYF. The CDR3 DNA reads TGTGCCAGCAGTTACGGGGTAGTGGGAGCTTCCTCAGAGACCCAGTACTTC.

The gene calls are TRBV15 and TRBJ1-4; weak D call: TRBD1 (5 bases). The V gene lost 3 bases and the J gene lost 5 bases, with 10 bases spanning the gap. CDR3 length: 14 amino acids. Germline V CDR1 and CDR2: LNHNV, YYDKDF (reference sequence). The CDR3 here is CATSSRGLNEKLFF. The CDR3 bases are TGTGCCACCAGCAGTCGGGGACTCAATGAAAAACTGTTTTTT.

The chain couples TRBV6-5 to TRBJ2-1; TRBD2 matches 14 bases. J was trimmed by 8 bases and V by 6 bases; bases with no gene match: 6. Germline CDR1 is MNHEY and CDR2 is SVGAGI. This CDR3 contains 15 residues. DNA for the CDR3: TGTGCCAGCAGCAGAGGGACTAGCGGGGGCGATGAGCAGTTCTTC. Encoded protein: CASSRGTSGGDEQFF.

Here the CDR3 DNA reads TGTGCCAGCAGCCAACAGGGGGGGGCCGGGGAGCTGTTTTTT. Residues: CASSQQGGAGELFF. The chain combines TRBV7-2 with TRBJ2-2, with a possible D match to TRBD1 (8 bases). The germline V gene has CDR1 SGHTA and CDR2 FQGNSA. Trimming removed 5 bases at V and 6 bases at J, with 13 bases between. The CDR3 is made up of 14 amino acids. Filled out from reference TRBV7-2 and TRBJ2-2, the complete variable domain reads GAGVSQSPSNKVTEKGKDVELRCDPISGHTALYWYRQSLGQGLEFLIYFQGNSAPDKSGLPSDRFSAERTGGSVSTLTIQRTQQEDSAVYLCASSQQGGAGELFFGEGSRLTVL.

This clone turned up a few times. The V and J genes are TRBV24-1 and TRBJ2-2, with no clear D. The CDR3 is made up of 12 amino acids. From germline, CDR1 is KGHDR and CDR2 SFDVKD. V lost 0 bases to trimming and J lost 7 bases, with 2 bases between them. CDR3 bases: TGTGCCACCAGTGATTTGCTCGGGGAGCTGTTTTTT. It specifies CATSDLLGELFF.

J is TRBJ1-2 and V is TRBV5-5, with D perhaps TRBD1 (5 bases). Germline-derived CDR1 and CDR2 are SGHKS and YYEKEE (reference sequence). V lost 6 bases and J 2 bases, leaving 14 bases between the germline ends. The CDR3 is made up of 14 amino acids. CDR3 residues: CASTWGSRNYGYTF. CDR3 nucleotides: TGTGCCAGCACCTGGGGCAGCAGAAACTATGGCTACACCTTC.

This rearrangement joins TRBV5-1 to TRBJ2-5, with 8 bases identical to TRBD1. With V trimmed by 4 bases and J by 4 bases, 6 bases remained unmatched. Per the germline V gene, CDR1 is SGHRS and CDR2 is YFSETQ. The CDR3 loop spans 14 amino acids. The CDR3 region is CASSAGQGGETQYF. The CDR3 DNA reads TGCGCCAGCAGCGCCGGACAGGGAGGAGAGACCCAGTACTTC.

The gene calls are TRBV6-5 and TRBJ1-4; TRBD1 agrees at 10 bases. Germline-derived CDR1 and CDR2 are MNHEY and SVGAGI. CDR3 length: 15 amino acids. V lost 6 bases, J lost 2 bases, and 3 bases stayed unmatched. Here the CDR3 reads CASSGTGVTNEKLFF. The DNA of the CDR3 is TGTGCCAGCAGCGGGACAGGGGTGACTAATGAAAAACTGTTTTTT.

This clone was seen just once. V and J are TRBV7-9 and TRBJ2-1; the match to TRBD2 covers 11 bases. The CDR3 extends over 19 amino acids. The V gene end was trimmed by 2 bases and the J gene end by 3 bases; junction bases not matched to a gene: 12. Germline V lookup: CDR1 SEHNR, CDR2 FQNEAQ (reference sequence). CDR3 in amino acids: CASSLRLAGTIENYNEQFF. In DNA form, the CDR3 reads TGTGCCAGCAGCTTAAGACTAGCGGGGACCATTGAAAACTACAATGAGCAGTTCTTC. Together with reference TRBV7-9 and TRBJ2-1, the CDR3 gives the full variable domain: DTGVSQNPRHKITKRGQNVTFRCDPISEHNRLYWYRQTLGQGPEFLTYFQNEAQLEKSRLLSDRFSAERPKGSFSTLEIQRTEQGDSAMYLCASSLRLAGTIENYNEQFFGPGTRLTVL.

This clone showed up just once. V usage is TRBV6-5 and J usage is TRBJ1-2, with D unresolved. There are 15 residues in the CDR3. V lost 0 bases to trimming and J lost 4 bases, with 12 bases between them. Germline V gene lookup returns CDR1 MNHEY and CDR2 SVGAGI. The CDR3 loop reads CASSYSSGSGYGYTF. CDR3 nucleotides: TGTGCCAGCAGTTACTCGTCGGGGAGTGGCTATGGCTACACCTTC.

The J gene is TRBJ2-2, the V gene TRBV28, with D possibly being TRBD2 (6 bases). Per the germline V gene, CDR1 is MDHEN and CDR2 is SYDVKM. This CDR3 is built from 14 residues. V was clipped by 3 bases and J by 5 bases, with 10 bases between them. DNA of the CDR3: TGTGCCAGCAGTTTGGGACTCCAAACCGGGGAGCTGTTTTTT. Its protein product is CASSLGLQTGELFF.

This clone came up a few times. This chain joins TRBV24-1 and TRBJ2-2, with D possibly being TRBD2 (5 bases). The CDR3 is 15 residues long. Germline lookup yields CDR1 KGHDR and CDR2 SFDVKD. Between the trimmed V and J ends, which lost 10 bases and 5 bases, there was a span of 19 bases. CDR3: CATAPANPGTGELFF. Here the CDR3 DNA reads TGTGCCACGGCCCCTGCCAACCCGGGGACCGGGGAGCTGTTTTTT.

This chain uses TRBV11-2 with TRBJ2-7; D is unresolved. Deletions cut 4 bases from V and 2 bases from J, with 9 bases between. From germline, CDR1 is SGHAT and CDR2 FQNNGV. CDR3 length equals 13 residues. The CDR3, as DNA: TGTGCCAGCAGCTCGAGACTGGCCTACGAGCAGTACTTC. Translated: CASSSRLAYEQYF. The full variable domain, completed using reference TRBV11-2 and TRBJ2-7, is EAGVAQSPRYKIIEKRQSVAFWCNPISGHATLYWYQQILGQGPKLLIQFQNNGVVDDSQLPKDRFSAERLKGVDSTLKIQPAKLEDSAVYLCASSSRLAYEQYFGPGTRLTVT.